The rows below give T cell receptor beta chains drawn from one sample of a study of blood T cell repertoires in COVID-19. Profiling relied on immunoSEQ multiplex PCR, and the TCRdb table lists in-frame clones only, not all of them. This table holds some 83,000 clones, approximately 80% found once. The sequenced sample was peripheral blood. Receptors originate from an elderly man with acute or convalescent COVID-19. The CDR3 runs from the conserved cysteine through the conserved F or W. D genes are given only for firm matches. A clone size is listed for some rows: how often the clone was seen (once, few, many), or a class if it is expanded.

>TRBV2|TRBJ1-5|TRBD1|.
TGTGCCAGCAGTGAACTCGGGACAGTCAATCAGCCCCAGCATTTT
CASSELGTVNQPQHF
>TRBV6-5|TRBJ1-4|.|.
TGTGCCAGCAAGGACGGAGGGTGGGCTGAAAAACTGTTTTTT
CASKDGGWAEKLFF
>TRBV7-2|TRBJ2-7|TRBD1|.
TGTGCCAGCAGCTTAGAGACGGGACAGACGTACGAGCAGTACTTC
CASSLETGQTYEQYF
>TRBV6-1|TRBJ2-1|TRBD1|.
TGTGCCAGCAGTGAATATTTGACAGGGCCGCAGTTCTTC
CASSEYLTGPQFF
>TRBV6-5|TRBJ1-1|.|.
TGTGCCAGCAGTTACTCGTTCCGGGACACTGAAGCTTTCTTT
CASSYSFRDTEAFF
>TRBV11-2|TRBJ2-3|TRBD2|.
TGTGCCAGCAGCCGGGGACTAGCGGGAGGGTGGACGCAGTATTTT
CASSRGLAGGWTQYF
>TRBV18|TRBJ2-5|.|once
TGTGCCAGCTCCCCGAGCGGCCAAGAGACCCAGTACTTC
CASSPSGQETQYF
>TRBV11-2|TRBJ2-3|.|.
TGTGCCAGCAGCTTAGGTGCGGGGGCTGCAGATACGCAGTATTTT
CASSLGAGAADTQYF
>TRBV5-4|TRBJ2-1|.|.
TGTGCCAGCAGCTCACGGGGGGCGTTTTCGAATGAGCAGTTCTTC
CASSSRGAFSNEQFF
>TRBV12-5|TRBJ1-5|.|.
TGTGCTAGTGCAAACGGGGTTAATCAGCCCCAGCATTTT
CASANGVNQPQHF
>TRBV18|TRBJ2-1|.|.
TGTGCCAGCTCACCACTAGCCAGCTCCTACAATGAGCAGTTCTTC
CASSPLASSYNEQFF
>TRBV30|TRBJ2-1|TRBD2|.
TGTGCCTGGATGAGAGCGGGAGTACCAAACAATGAGCAGTTCTTC
CAWMRAGVPNNEQFF
>TRBV5-1|TRBJ2-7|TRBD2|.
TGCGCCAGCAGCCATGGACTAGCGGGTGCCTACGAGCAGTACTTC
CASSHGLAGAYEQYF
>TRBV6-2/TRBV6-3|TRBJ2-3|TRBD2|.
TGTGCCAGCAGTTACTCGATGGCGGGAGGGAGCACAGATACGCAGTATTTT
CASSYSMAGGSTDTQYF
>TRBV28|TRBJ2-3|.|.
TGTGCCAGCAGTATAGTCACAGATACGCAGTATTTT
CASSIVTDTQYF
>TRBV23-1|TRBJ1-4|.|.
TGCGCCAGCAGTCAATCTCTAGCCCGGAGGACTAATGAAAAACTGTTTTTT
CASSQSLARRTNEKLFF
>TRBV5-1|TRBJ1-5|.|.
TGCGCCAGCAGTTCACAGGGTGATCAGCCCCAGCATTTT
CASSSQGDQPQHF
>TRBV4-1|TRBJ2-3|.|once
TGCGCCAGCAGCCAAGTACGCGCAGATACGCAGTATTTT
CASSQVRADTQYF
>TRBV18|TRBJ2-4|TRBD2|.
TGTGCCAGCTCACCAGGTCTTGTAGCGGGGGACATTCAGTACTTC
CASSPGLVAGDIQYF
>TRBV19|TRBJ2-1|.|few
TGTGCCAGTAGCCCCACAGAGGGCCGCTACAATGAGCAGTTCTTC
CASSPTEGRYNEQFF
>TRBV5-1|TRBJ1-1|TRBD1|.
TGCGCCAGCAGCTGGACAGGGGGCACTGAAGCTTTCTTT
CASSWTGGTEAFF
>TRBV6-5|TRBJ2-7|.|.
TGTGCCAGCAGTTACTCGGTCTCCAGTTATTACGAGCAGTACTTC
CASSYSVSSYYEQYF
>TRBV6-2/TRBV6-3|TRBJ2-3|.|.
TGTGCCAGCAGTTACTCGATTTCGGGACACCAGACTAGCACAGATACGCAGTATTTT
CASSYSISGHQTSTDTQYF
>TRBV6-5|TRBJ1-5|TRBD1|once
TGTGCCAGCAGTCCCGGGACAGCGTTCAATCAGCCCCAGCATTTT
CASSPGTAFNQPQHF
>TRBV5-1|TRBJ2-2|TRBD2|once
TGCGCCAGCAGCTTGTTAGCGGGAGACAACACCGGGGAGCTGTTTTTT
CASSLLAGDNTGELFF
>TRBV21-1|TRBJ1-6|.|.
TGTGCCAGCAGCAACGAAGGAGACAGGGTGGGTATGGCAGGGCGTTATAATTCACCCCTCCACTTT
CASSNEGDRVGMAGRYNSPLHF
>TRBV6-6|TRBJ2-2|TRBD1|.
TGTGCCAGCTCCGACAGGGTCGGCACCGGGGAGCTGTTTTTT
CASSDRVGTGELFF
>TRBV9|TRBJ2-1|TRBD2|.
TGTGCCAGCAGTCCCACATTACTAGCGGGAGGGCCGAGCTCCTACAATGAGCAGTTCTTC
CASSPTLLAGGPSSYNEQFF
>TRBV7-3|TRBJ2-7|.|.
TGTGCCAGCAGCTCCTCAGGGAACGGGCCCTACGAGCAGTACTTC
CASSSSGNGPYEQYF
>TRBV14|TRBJ1-2|.|.
TGTGCCAGCAGCCCCCAAACGCAGGTTAACTATGGCTACACCTTC
CASSPQTQVNYGYTF
>TRBV7-8|TRBJ2-4|TRBD1|.
TGTGCCAGCAGCTTACACGGACAGGGAAAGGCCTTC
CASSLHGQGKAF
>TRBV15|TRBJ1-2|TRBD1|.
TGTGCCACCAGCACGCCGGACAGGATAAGAGGCTACACCTTC
CATSTPDRIRGYTF
>TRBV18|TRBJ2-7|.|.
TGTGCCAGCTCACCAGGGACACTCTCCTACGAGCAGTACTTC
CASSPGTLSYEQYF
>TRBV28|TRBJ2-1|.|.
TGTGCCAGCAGTCATCGCACAGGGCAGTCCTACAATGAGCAGTTCTTC
CASSHRTGQSYNEQFF
>TRBV9|TRBJ1-3|.|.
TGTGCCAGCAGTACTAGTGGAAACACCATATATTTT
CASSTSGNTIYF
>TRBV7-2|TRBJ1-2|.|.
TGTGCCAGCAGCTTAGGTGGGGCGAACTATGGCTACACCTTC
CASSLGGANYGYTF
>TRBV7-9|TRBJ1-5|.|.
TGTGCCAGCAGCTTAGATAGGGGGTTTCAGCCCCAGCATTTT
CASSLDRGFQPQHF
>TRBV5-1|TRBJ2-1|TRBD1|.
TGCGCCAGCACCTTACAGGGGATGGGCCCTTCGGATGAGCAGTTCTTC
CASTLQGMGPSDEQFF
>TRBV7-3|TRBJ2-1|TRBD2|.
TGTGCCAGCAGCTTAACCGCGGCTAGCGGGAGGGACAATGAGCAGTTCTTC
CASSLTAASGRDNEQFF
>TRBV9|TRBJ1-6|.|.
TGTGCCAGCAGCGAATCCCCAGGGTCCTCACCCCTCCACTTT
CASSESPGSSPLHF
>TRBV5-5|TRBJ2-7|.|.
TGTGCCAGCAGCTTGGTAGAGCGTTCCTACGAGCAGTACTTC
CASSLVERSYEQYF
>TRBV7-2|TRBJ1-2|.|many
TGTGCCAGCAGCTTAGCGCTTTGGCGCAGGGTTACCGAGACGGCTGGGGGCTACACCTTC
CASSLALWRRVTETAGGYTF
>TRBV7-2|TRBJ2-2|TRBD2|.
TGTGCCAGCAGCTTCCCCGGCAGTAGCGGGAGGGCCGAGAAAATGTTTTTT
CASSFPGSSGRAEKMFF
>TRBV19|TRBJ2-1|TRBD2|few
TGTGCCAGTAGTATCAGCGGGAGTAGGAATGAGCAGTTCTTC
CASSISGSRNEQFF
>TRBV18|TRBJ1-4|TRBD1|.
TGTGCCAGCTCACCACCGTCAGGGGGTAATGAAAAACTGTTTTTT
CASSPPSGGNEKLFF
>TRBV29-1|TRBJ2-3|TRBD2|.
TGCAGCGTTGAGGCTAGCGGGACGGCAGATACGCAGTATTTT
CSVEASGTADTQYF
>TRBV9|TRBJ2-5|TRBD1|.
TGTGCCAGCAGCCGCACGGGACAGGGGAGAGAGACCCAGTACTTC
CASSRTGQGRETQYF
>TRBV6-6|TRBJ2-3|.|.
TGTGCCAGCAGTTACGGCCCCCTGTTCACCACAGATACGCAGTATTTT
CASSYGPLFTTDTQYF